This T cell receptor beta chain appears in the sequencing data of a study of CD8 T cells in ankylosing spondylitis. In this sample, this clonotype turned up many times. Its antigen is still unknown. This CDR3 has 13 amino acids. The V end was cut by 0 bases, the J end by 5 bases, with 8 bases between. The germline CDR1 and CDR2 sequences are SGHRS and YFSETQ. Study conclusions and caveats: Blood of patients with ankylosing spondylitis appeared to be characterized by a TCR beta motif of eight or nine highly homologous variants. Earlier reports found some motif variants in synovial fluid and blood in reactive arthritis. Matched ankylosing spondylitis synovial fluid reportedly contained a significantly enriched population of disease-linked clones.

Molecular-barcoded quantitative 5'-RACE produced these TCR beta libraries. Each CDR3 protein gets one entry after TCRdb re-called the 5' RACE reads with MiXCR. The repertoire holds approximately 130,000 distinct CDR3 sequences, with over 10% as singletons. The sequence came from a female donor with ankylosing spondylitis or in good health (not recorded which). The rearrangement uses TRBV5-1 and TRBJ2-5, with no clear D. Sequencing used blood, either unsorted or a sorted T cell fraction (not recorded which). CDR3 sequence: CASSLVEVETQYF. In DNA, the CDR3 is TGCGCCAGCAGCTTGGTCGAGGTTGAGACCCAGTACTTC.